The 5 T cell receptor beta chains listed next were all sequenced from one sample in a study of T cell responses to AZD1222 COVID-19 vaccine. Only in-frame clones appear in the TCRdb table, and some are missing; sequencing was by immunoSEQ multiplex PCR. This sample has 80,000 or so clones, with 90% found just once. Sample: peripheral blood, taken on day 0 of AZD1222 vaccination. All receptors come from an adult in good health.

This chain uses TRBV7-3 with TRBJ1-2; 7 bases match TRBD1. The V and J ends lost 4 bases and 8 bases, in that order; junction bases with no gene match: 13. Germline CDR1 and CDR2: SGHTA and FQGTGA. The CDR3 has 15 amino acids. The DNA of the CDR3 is TGTGCCAGCAGCTCCCACAGGGGAGGAGAAGTAGGCTACACCTTC. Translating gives CASSSHRGGEVGYTF.

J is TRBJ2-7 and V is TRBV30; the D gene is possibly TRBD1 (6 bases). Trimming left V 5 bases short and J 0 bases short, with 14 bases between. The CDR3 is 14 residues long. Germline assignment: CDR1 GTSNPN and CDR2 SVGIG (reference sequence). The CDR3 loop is CAWSRDTLSYEQYF. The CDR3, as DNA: TGTGCCTGGTCCCGGGACACGCTCTCCTACGAGCAGTACTTC.

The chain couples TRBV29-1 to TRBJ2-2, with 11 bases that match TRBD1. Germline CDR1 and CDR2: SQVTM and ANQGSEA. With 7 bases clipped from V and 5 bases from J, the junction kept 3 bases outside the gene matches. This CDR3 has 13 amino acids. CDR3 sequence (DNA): TGCAGCGCCTGGGACAGGGGGACCGGGGAGCTGTTTTTT. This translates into CSAWDRGTGELFF.

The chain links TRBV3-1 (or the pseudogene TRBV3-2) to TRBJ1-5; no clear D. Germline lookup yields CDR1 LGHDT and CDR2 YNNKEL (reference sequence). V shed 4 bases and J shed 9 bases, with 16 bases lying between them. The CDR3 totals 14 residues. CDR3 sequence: CASSRSPTQWPQHF. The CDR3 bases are TGTGCCAGCAGCCGTTCTCCCACGCAATGGCCCCAGCATTTT.

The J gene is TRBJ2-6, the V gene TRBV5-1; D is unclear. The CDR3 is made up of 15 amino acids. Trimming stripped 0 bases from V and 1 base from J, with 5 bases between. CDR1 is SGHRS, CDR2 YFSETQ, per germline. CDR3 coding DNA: TGCGCCAGCAGCTTGGAGGGATCTGGGGCCAACGTCCTGACTTTC. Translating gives CASSLEGSGANVLTF.